This T cell receptor beta chain was observed in a study of blood T cell repertoires in COVID-19. On the study more broadly: Material from acute and convalescent COVID-19 was sourced from the United States, Italy and Spain. Sample material is recorded as cDNA or gDNA derived from T cells, B-cell-depleted T cells, or PBMCs.

CDR3 length: 14 amino acids. With 7 bases clipped from V and 1 base from J, the junction kept 6 bases outside the gene matches. Germline V gives CDR1 MDHEN, CDR2 SYDVKM. Per the authors' pipeline: By means of reference gene primer amplification, nucleated cell counts were estimated. Generated by immunoSEQ multiplex PCR, the TCRdb table keeps only in-frame clones and is missing some. V, J and clone size are taken as reported in that table, and D and trimming were inferred from the DNA itself. The sample holds a few hundred thousand clones, 70% to 90% seen once. This chain links TRBV28 with TRBJ1-1; TRBD1 agrees at 7 bases. The source material was peripheral blood. This clonotype originated in a man aged 55-75 years with acute or convalescent COVID-19. CDR3 in amino acids: CASNEQGPNTEAFF. The CDR3 nucleotides are TGTGCCAGCAATGAACAGGGGCCGAACACTGAAGCTTTCTTT.